Listed here is a single T cell receptor (beta chain). Caucasian, healthy and from Russia, the donors were aged between about 6 and 100. The data were obtained in a study of blood T cells in healthy people across ages. A second PCR of roughly 6 to 12 cycles used a sample-barcoded 5' primer and a J-beta primer mix. Researchers report that a template-switch adaptor with 12 random nucleotides tagged each cDNA molecule. In TCRdb, the 5' RACE reads were re-called with MiXCR into one record per CDR3 protein. In the table there are roughly 1.9 million distinct CDR3 sequences, around 40% of which are singletons. V trimming: 8 bases; J trimming: 5 bases; junction bases outside the gene matches: 8. This CDR3 is built from 13 residues. Germline CDR1 is ENHRY and CDR2 is SYGVKD.

The V gene is TRBV10-3, the J gene TRBJ1-1; TRBD1 agrees at 7 bases. This TCR was sampled from a human donor in good health. The specimen sequenced was blood. The CDR3 is CAIASTGDTEAFF. The DNA for the CDR3 is TGTGCCATCGCCTCAACAGGGGATACTGAAGCTTTCTTT.